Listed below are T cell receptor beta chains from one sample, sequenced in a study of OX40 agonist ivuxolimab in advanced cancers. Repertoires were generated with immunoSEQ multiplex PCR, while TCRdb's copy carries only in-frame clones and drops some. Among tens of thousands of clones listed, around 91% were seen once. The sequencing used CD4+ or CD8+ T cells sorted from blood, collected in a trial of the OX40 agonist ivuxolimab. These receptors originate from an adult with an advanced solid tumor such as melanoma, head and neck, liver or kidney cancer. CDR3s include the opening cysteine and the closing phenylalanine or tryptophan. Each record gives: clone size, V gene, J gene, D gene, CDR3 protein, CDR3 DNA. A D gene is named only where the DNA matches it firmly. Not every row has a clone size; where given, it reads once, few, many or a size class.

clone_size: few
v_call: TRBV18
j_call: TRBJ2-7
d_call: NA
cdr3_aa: CASSPRDNSYEQYF
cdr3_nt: TGTGCCAGCTCACCACGGGACAACTCCTACGAGCAGTACTTC

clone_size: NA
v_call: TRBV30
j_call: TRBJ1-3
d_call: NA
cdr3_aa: CAWTVGNTIYF
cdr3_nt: TGTGCCTGGACAGTTGGAAACACCATATATTTT

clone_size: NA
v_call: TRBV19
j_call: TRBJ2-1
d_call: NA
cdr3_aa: CASSTATGPSYNEQFF
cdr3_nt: TGTGCCAGTAGTACCGCAACAGGGCCGTCCTACAATGAGCAGTTCTTC

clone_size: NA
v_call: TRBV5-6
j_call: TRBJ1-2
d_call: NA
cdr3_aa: CASSRGQGGYGYTF
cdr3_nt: TGTGCCAGTTCCAGAGGACAAGGTGGCTATGGCTACACCTTC

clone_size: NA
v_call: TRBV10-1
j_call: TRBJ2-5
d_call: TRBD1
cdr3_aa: CASSEGSGGPWETQYF
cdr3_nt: TGCGCCAGCAGTGAAGGGTCAGGGGGACCGTGGGAGACCCAGTACTTC

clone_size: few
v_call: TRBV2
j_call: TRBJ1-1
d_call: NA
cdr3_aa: CASSENWGTEAFF
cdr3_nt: TGTGCCAGCAGTGAAAACTGGGGAACTGAAGCTTTCTTT

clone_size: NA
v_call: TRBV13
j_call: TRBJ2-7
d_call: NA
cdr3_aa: CASSSGFAPYEQYF
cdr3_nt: TGTGCCAGCAGCTCGGGATTCGCACCCTACGAGCAGTACTTC

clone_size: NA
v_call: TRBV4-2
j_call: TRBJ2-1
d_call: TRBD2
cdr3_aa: CASGPGRGGRNEQFF
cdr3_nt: TGTGCCAGCGGCCCCGGGCGGGGGGGCAGGAATGAGCAGTTCTTC

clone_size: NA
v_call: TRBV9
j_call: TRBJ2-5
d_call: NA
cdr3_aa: CASSVGVLQETQYF
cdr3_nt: TGTGCCAGCAGCGTAGGGGTCTTACAAGAGACCCAGTACTTC

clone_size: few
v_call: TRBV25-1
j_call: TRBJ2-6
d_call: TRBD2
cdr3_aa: CASSETGRGANVLTF
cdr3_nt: TGTGCCAGCAGTGAGACCGGGAGGGGGGCCAACGTCCTGACTTTC

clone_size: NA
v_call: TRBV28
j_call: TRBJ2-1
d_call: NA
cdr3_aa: CASNLPGVENEQFF
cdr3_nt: TGTGCCAGCAACCTACCCGGGGTGGAAAATGAGCAGTTCTTC

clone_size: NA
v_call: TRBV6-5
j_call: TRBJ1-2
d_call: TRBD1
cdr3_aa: CASRTQEGAGGYTF
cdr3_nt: TGTGCCAGCCGCACTCAGGAGGGGGCGGGTGGCTACACCTTC

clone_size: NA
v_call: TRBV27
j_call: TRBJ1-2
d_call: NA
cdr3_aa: CASSLGRERGYTF
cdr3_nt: TGTGCCAGCAGTTTAGGGAGGGAGAGGGGCTACACCTTC

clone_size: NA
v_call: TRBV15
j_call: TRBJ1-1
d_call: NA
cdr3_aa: CATSPRNRWNTEAFF
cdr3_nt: TGTGCCACCAGCCCCAGGAACAGGTGGAACACTGAAGCTTTCTTT

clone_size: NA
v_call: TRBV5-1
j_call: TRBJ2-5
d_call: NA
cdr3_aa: CASSSQETQYF
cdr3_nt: TGCGCCAGCAGCTCTCAAGAGACCCAGTACTTC

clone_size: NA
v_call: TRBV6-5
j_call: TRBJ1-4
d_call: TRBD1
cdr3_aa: CASSSRSQGQLFF
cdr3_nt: TGTGCCAGCAGTTCCAGATCACAGGGGCAACTGTTTTTT

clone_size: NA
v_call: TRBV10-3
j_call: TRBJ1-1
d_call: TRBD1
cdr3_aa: CAISGTGAGKAFF
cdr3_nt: TGTGCCATCAGTGGGACAGGGGCGGGAAAAGCTTTCTTT

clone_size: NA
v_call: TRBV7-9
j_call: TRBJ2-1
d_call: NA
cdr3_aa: CASSLRGAEGKEQFF
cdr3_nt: TGTGCCAGCAGCCTCCGGGGGGCTGAAGGGAAGGAGCAGTTCTTC

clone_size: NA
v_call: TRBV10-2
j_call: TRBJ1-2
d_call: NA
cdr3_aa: CASSDLGVSYGYTF
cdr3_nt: TGCGCCAGCAGTGACCTCGGGGTTTCCTATGGCTACACCTTC

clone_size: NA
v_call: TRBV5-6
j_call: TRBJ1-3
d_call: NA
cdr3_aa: CASSRDIGGNTIYF
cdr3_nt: TGTGCCAGCAGTCGGGACATAGGTGGAAACACCATATATTTT

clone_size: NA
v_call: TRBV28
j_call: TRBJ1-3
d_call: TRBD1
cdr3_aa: CASRAGQISGNTIYF
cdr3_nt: TGTGCCAGCAGAGCGGGACAGATCTCTGGAAACACCATATATTTT

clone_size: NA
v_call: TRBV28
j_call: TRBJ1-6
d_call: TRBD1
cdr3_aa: CASRQTGKVSPLHF
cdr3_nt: TGTGCCAGCAGACAGACAGGGAAGGTGTCACCCCTCCACTTT

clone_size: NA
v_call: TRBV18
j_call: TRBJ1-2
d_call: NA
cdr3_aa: CASSPISGPANYGYTF
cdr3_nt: TGTGCCAGCTCACCCATCTCAGGGCCAGCTAACTATGGCTACACCTTC

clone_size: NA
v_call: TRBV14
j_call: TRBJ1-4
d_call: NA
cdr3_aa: CASSPQFDEKLFF
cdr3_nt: TGTGCCAGCAGCCCACAGTTCGATGAAAAACTGTTTTTT

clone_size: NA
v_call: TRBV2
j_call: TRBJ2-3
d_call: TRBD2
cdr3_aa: CASSGGGGTQYF
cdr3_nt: TGTGCCAGCAGTGGGGGGGGAGGTACGCAGTATTTT

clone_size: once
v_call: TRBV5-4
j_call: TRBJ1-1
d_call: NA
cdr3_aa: CASSLEAGYSAEAFF
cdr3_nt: TGTGCCAGCAGCTTGGAGGCGGGGTACTCCGCTGAAGCTTTCTTT

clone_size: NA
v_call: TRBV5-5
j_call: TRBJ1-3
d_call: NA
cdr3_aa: CASSLVGDSGNTIYF
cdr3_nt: TGTGCCAGCAGCTTGGTTGGGGACTCTGGAAACACCATATATTTT

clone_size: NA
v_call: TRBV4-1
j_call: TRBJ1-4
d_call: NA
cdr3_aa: CASSQGVNREEKLFF
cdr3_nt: TGCGCCAGCAGCCAAGGGGTGAACAGGGAGGAAAAACTGTTTTTT

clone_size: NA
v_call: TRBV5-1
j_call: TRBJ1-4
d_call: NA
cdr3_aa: CASSSGGGGAEKLFF
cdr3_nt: TGCGCCAGCAGCTCCGGAGGGGGGGGTGCGGAAAAACTGTTTTTT

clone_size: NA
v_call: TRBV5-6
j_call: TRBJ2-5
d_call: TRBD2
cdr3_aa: CASSLVAPSGVETQYF
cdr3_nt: TGTGCCAGCAGCTTGGTTGCTCCTAGCGGGGTAGAGACCCAGTACTTC

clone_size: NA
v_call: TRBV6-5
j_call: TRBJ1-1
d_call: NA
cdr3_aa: CASSPTDRREAFF
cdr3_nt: TGTGCCAGCAGTCCGACAGACAGGAGAGAAGCTTTCTTT

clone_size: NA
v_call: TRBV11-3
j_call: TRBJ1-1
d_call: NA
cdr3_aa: CASSSPGGVAFF
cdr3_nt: TGTGCCAGCAGCTCCCCGGGAGGGGTTGCTTTCTTT

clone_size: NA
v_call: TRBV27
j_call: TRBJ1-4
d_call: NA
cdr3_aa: CASSGGGGAVNEKLFF
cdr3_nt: TGTGCCAGCAGTGGGGGTGGGGGGGCAGTTAATGAAAAACTGTTTTTT

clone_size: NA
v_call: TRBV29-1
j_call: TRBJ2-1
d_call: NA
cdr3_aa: CSGRGATYNEQFF
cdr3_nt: TGCAGCGGACGTGGAGCGACCTACAATGAGCAGTTCTTC

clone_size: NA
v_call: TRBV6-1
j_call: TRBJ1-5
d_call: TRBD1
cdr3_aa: CASSEAGGWTGGNQPQHF
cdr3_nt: TGTGCCAGCAGTGAAGCAGGTGGTTGGACAGGTGGAAATCAGCCCCAGCATTTT

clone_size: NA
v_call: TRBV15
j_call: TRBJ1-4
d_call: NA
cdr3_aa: CATSRPAGIGGREKLFF
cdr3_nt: TGTGCCACCAGCAGGCCCGCCGGTATAGGGGGTCGGGAAAAACTGTTTTTT